This is a list of T cell receptor beta chains from one sample in a study of blood T cell repertoires in COVID-19. Assay: immunoSEQ multiplex PCR; the TCRdb copy retains only in-frame clones and omits some. Found here are fewer than 65,000 clones, roughly four fifths of them singletons; the top ten hold around 3.5%. Source material: peripheral blood. The receptors shown here come from a man between 60 and 70 years old with acute or convalescent COVID-19. Each CDR3 is given with its conserved first and last residue. The order of the fields is J gene, V gene, D gene, CDR3 protein. A D gene is named only where the DNA matches it firmly.

TRBJ2-2,TRBV7-9,.,CASSFRDPGTNTGELFF
TRBJ2-4,TRBV6-1,.,CASSEGREAKNIQYF
TRBJ2-1,TRBV7-2,TRBD2,CASSLQAGGAGYNEQFF
TRBJ1-2,TRBV5-1,.,CASSQENYGYTF
TRBJ2-1,TRBV5-4,TRBD1,CASSSQGSSYNEQFF
TRBJ2-1,TRBV5-1,.,CASSLEGQGYVEQFF
TRBJ1-2,TRBV10-3,.,CAIASAYGYTF
TRBJ1-5,TRBV19,TRBD1,CASSMTGDRQPQHF
TRBJ1-1,TRBV25-1,TRBD1,CASSEGTGAIEAFF
TRBJ2-6,TRBV28,TRBD1,CAINDRAGANVLTF
TRBJ2-1,TRBV7-2,.,CASSLATGSPSHNEQFF
TRBJ1-2,TRBV29-1,.,CSVEVDSFYGYTF
TRBJ1-1,TRBV19,.,CASMGGLYMNTEAFF
TRBJ1-5,TRBV19,TRBD1,CASSFLPGQHNQPQHF
TRBJ2-7,TRBV20-1,.,CSAPRGYEQYF
TRBJ1-2,TRBV7-9,.,CASGRGDGYTF
TRBJ1-4,TRBV24-1,.,CATGGGDEKLFF
TRBJ1-3,TRBV4-2,TRBD1,CASSRQGVGNTIYF
TRBJ2-1,TRBV7-2,.,CASSLDAGSYNEQFF
TRBJ2-1,TRBV24-1,TRBD1,CATSDIHGSGTGGYNEQFF
TRBJ1-2,TRBV7-8,.,CASSWSWQGSYGYTF
TRBJ2-7,TRBV2,.,CASRRTDNYEQYF
TRBJ2-2,TRBV2,.,CASSEIADTGELFF
TRBJ1-5,TRBV2,TRBD1,CASQGANWQQPQHF
TRBJ1-2,TRBV5-1,.,CASSVTLDYGYTF
TRBJ1-5,TRBV7-9,.,CASSSQGDQPQHF
TRBJ2-5,TRBV6-6,.,CASSLSGAGQETQYF
TRBJ1-5,TRBV20-1,.,CRGCNQPQHF
TRBJ2-5,TRBV5-4,.,CASGGARETQYF
TRBJ1-2,TRBV30,TRBD1,CAFTRDRFYGYTF
TRBJ1-2,TRBV5-4,.,CASSLDRIYGYTF
TRBJ2-5,TRBV5-4,TRBD2,CASSWGTSGQETQYF
TRBJ1-1,TRBV7-8,TRBD1,CASSLVTGDTEAFF
TRBJ1-2,TRBV9,.,CASSLGMGGQNYGYTF
TRBJ1-4,TRBV18,.,CASSPRDNNEKLFF
TRBJ1-1,TRBV28,TRBD1,CASSLVQGASMNTEAFF
TRBJ2-3,TRBV5-1,TRBD1,CASSRTGEGSDTQYF
TRBJ1-5,TRBV18,TRBD1,CASSPRAGGGNQPQHF
TRBJ1-1,TRBV5-5,.,CASSLVGRSTEAFF
TRBJ2-7,TRBV7-3,TRBD1,CASSPTGTAASYEQYF
TRBJ2-7,TRBV19,TRBD1,CASSTDRGRTPYEQYF
TRBJ2-5,TRBV7-9,TRBD2,CASSGGLAADSQETQYF
TRBJ2-1,TRBV5-6,TRBD1,CASSPLDRPAYNEQFF
TRBJ2-1,TRBV5-5,TRBD2,CASSQTSGARREQFF
TRBJ2-5,TRBV4-1,.,CASSQVFGSSSQYF
TRBJ2-1,TRBV5-8,.,CASSLEGGTYNEQFF
TRBJ1-1,TRBV7-8,.,CASSLGQNTEAFF
TRBJ1-2,TRBV28,TRBD1,CASCGGGWGQGASYGYTF
TRBJ1-2,TRBV20-1,.,CSASRTIARYGYTF
TRBJ1-2,TRBV2,TRBD1,CATLDRAPYGYTF
TRBJ1-4,TRBV6-1,.,CASSEALTGLGEKLFF
TRBJ1-2,TRBV19,.,CASTIWGGSYGYTF